The subject of this entry is one T cell receptor (beta chain). What it binds is not known. The germline gene is not matched at one end of the junction; a read error may be the cause. Researchers took RNA transcripts and amplified the TCR beta CDR3 regions from them. Researchers ran a first-round RT-PCR on the TCR CDR3 using the HTBI primer set. TCRdb re-analysed the multiplex PCR reads in MiXCR, keeping a single row per CDR3 protein. Of 480,000 or so distinct CDR3 sequences listed, 35% to 50% are singletons. Uncontrolled infection, other autoimmune disease, pregnancy or lactation barred patients from enrollment. In making diagnoses, clinical symptoms, serum thyroxine and TRAb, thyroid ultrasound and orbital computed tomography were all used. These data originate in a study of T cells in Graves' hyperthyroidism and ophthalmopathy. General study results and limits: Through a model of 13 V-J features, ophthalmopathy was separated from stable hyperthyroidism. Among clonotypes expanded in thyroid above 0.001, most were also found in blood.

Germline values: CDR1 MGHRA, CDR2 YSYEKL. This CDR3 is 11 amino acids long. The specimen sequenced was peripheral blood or thyroid tissue (not recorded which). The chain is built from TRBV4-1 and TRBJ2-5; no definite D call. This TCR was sampled from an adult woman with Graves' disease, either hyperthyroidism or ophthalmopathy (not recorded which). The CDR3 loop is CASSQGDARYF. CDR3 nucleotides: TGTGCCAGCAGCCAAGGTGATGCCCGGTACTTC.